The 11 T cell receptor beta chains given below trace back to one sample, sequenced in a study of cytomegalovirus exposure and HLA in healthy donors. Amplification used 60 Vbeta primers and 13 Jbeta primers. The protocol was immunoSEQ multiplex PCR, while the TCRdb copy is restricted to in-frame clones and leaves out a portion. The sample includes about 140,000 clones, around three quarters of them seen just once. Sequencing was performed on PBMCs. These receptors all stem from a man between 18 and 35 years old in good health and CMV-seronegative.

The rearrangement links TRBV27 to TRBJ1-4; the D is unclear. Per the germline V gene, CDR1 is MNHEY and CDR2 is SMNVEV (reference sequence). The length of the CDR3 is 15 residues. V gave up 2 bases and J gave up 4 bases, with 11 bases separating them. CDR3 region: CASSLVGIGNEKLFF. As DNA, the CDR3 is TGTGCCAGCAGTTTAGTCGGGATCGGTAATGAAAAACTGTTTTTT.

The V and J genes are TRBV7-9 and TRBJ1-5, with a possible D match to TRBD1 (5 bases). The V end was cut by 4 bases, the J end by 8 bases, with 15 bases between. Looked up from germline, CDR1 is SEHNR and CDR2 is FQNEAQ (reference sequence). This CDR3 is built from 14 residues. Here the CDR3 DNA reads TGTGCCAGCAGCTCAACCGACAGCCGTGAGCCCCAGCATTTT. This sequence encodes CASSSTDSREPQHF.

V usage is TRBV6-5 and J usage is TRBJ2-7; D is possibly TRBD1 (6 bases). CDR3 size: 14 residues. The germline V gene has CDR1 MNHEY and CDR2 SVGAGI. Trimming took off 5 bases at V and 5 bases at J, with 16 bases between the two ends. CDR3 residues: CASSAGQNPDEQYF. The CDR3 DNA reads as TGTGCCAGCAGTGCCGGACAGAATCCCGACGAGCAGTACTTC.

V and J are TRBV18 and TRBJ1-1; maybe TRBD1 (5 bases). There are 12 residues in the CDR3. In germline, CDR1 is KGHSH, CDR2 LQKENI. V was trimmed by 6 bases and J by 6 bases, leaving 11 bases between them. CDR3 residues: CASSRDSPEAFF. The CDR3, as DNA: TGTGCCAGCTCCCGCGACAGTCCTGAAGCTTTCTTT.

Written as DNA, the CDR3 is TGTGCCAGCAGATTACCCGCCGGGACAGGGTCCGGGAATGGCTACACCTTC. Translating gives CASRLPAGTGSGNGYTF. The chain carries TRBV7-9 and TRBJ1-2; 9 bases align to TRBD1. The V and J ends lost 6 bases and 6 bases, in that order; junction bases with no gene match: 17. The germline V gene encodes CDR1 SEHNR and CDR2 FQNEAQ (reference sequence). There are 17 residues in the CDR3.

The V call is TRBV5-5, the J call TRBJ2-7; a weak D match, TRBD1 (6 bases). This CDR3 comprises 13 residues. V lost 3 bases, J lost 4 bases, and 11 bases lay in between. Germline assignment: CDR1 SGHKS and CDR2 YYEKEE (reference sequence). The CDR3: CASSYRVGYEQYF. CDR3 nucleotide sequence: TGTGCCAGCAGCTACAGGGTCGGATACGAGCAGTACTTC.

The rearrangement uses TRBV7-2 and TRBJ1-3; TRBD1 aligns across 8 bases. The germline gives CDR1 SGHTA, CDR2 FQGNSA. The CDR3 loop spans 15 amino acids. Trimming took 7 bases from V and 2 from J; bases not matched to a gene: 7. The CDR3 region is CASKRTGFTGNTIYF. CDR3 nucleotides: TGTGCCAGCAAGAGGACAGGGTTTACTGGAAACACCATATATTTT. The whole variable domain, remainder taken from reference TRBV7-2 and TRBJ1-3, is GAGVSQSPSNKVTEKGKDVELRCDPISGHTALYWYRQSLGQGLEFLIYFQGNSAPDKSGLPSDRFSAERTGGSVSTLTIQRTQQEDSAVYLCASKRTGFTGNTIYFGEGSWLTVV.

This clone has only one observation. This sequence joins TRBV7-8 and TRBJ2-1, with 7 positions matching TRBD1. The CDR3 extends over 20 amino acids. The V gene end was trimmed by 4 bases and the J gene end by 4 bases; junction bases not matched to a gene: 22. The germline V gene encodes CDR1 SGHVS and CDR2 FQNEAQ. CDR3 protein: CASSSGGRRPQISLYNEQFF. CDR3 nucleotides: TGTGCCAGCAGCTCAGGGGGACGGAGGCCCCAAATTTCCTTATACAATGAGCAGTTCTTC.

J is TRBJ1-5 and V is TRBV7-2; D perhaps matches TRBD1 (6 bases). CDR3 length equals 17 residues. Trimming left V 4 bases short and J 0 bases short, with 16 bases between. Per germline, CDR1 SGHTA and CDR2 FQGNSA. CDR3 in amino acids: CASSYDQGIYSNQPQHF. Here the CDR3 DNA reads TGTGCCAGCAGCTACGACCAGGGGATTTATAGCAATCAGCCCCAGCATTTT.

This sequence joins TRBV5-8 and TRBJ1-2, with D unresolved. V lost 1 base and J 4 bases, leaving 14 bases between the germline ends. The CDR3 has 15 amino acids. Germline V gene sequence: CDR1 SGHTS, CDR2 YDEGEE. CDR3 sequence: CASSLSEFWFYGYTF. In DNA form, the CDR3 reads TGTGCCAGCAGCTTGAGCGAGTTTTGGTTCTATGGCTACACCTTC.

The J gene is TRBJ2-5, the V gene TRBV5-1; TRBD2 matches at 11 bases. This CDR3 spans 15 amino acids. Germline V gene lookup returns CDR1 SGHRS and CDR2 YFSETQ. V lost 3 bases, J lost 5 bases, and 6 bases stayed unmatched. The CDR3 loop is CASSSLAGGGETQYF. CDR3 in DNA: TGCGCCAGCAGCTCTCTAGCGGGGGGCGGGGAGACCCAGTACTTC.